The next 30 T cell receptor beta chains were all read from a single sample in a study of blood T cell repertoires in COVID-19. Data came from immunoSEQ multiplex PCR; TCRdb stores just in-frame clones and leaves some out. Of under 150,000 clones listed, less than 80% are singletons. The specimen was peripheral blood. Every receptor here comes from a woman of 80 years or more with active or convalescent COVID-19.

The genes are TRBV2 and TRBJ2-5; 7 bases match TRBD1. The CDR3 has 13 residues. Germline CDR1 reads SNHLY; CDR2 reads FYNNEI. V lost 8 bases, J lost 1 base, and 4 bases stayed unmatched. The CDR3 spells CASWTGTQETQYF. CDR3 DNA: TGTGCCAGCTGGACAGGCACCCAAGAGACCCAGTACTTC. Full variable domain (missing parts from reference TRBV2 and TRBJ2-5): EPEVTQTPSHQVTQMGQEVILRCVPISNHLYFYWYRQILGQKVEFLVSFYNNEISEKSEIFDDQFSVERPDGSNFTLKIRSTKLEDSAMYFCASWTGTQETQYFGPGTRLLVL.

This sequence joins TRBV11-2 and TRBJ1-6; 9 bases match TRBD1. Germline V lookup: CDR1 SGHAT, CDR2 FQNNGV. The J segment lost 10 bases and the V segment lost 5 bases, leaving 15 bases of the junction unmatched. This CDR3 comprises 17 residues. The CDR3 DNA reads as TGTGCCAGCAGCAGAATGGGACAGGGTCGAGTTTGGTCACCCCTCCACTTT. Protein: CASSRMGQGRVWSPLHF. The variable domain in full, completed from reference TRBV11-2 and TRBJ1-6, reads EAGVAQSPRYKIIEKRQSVAFWCNPISGHATLYWYQQILGQGPKLLIQFQNNGVVDDSQLPKDRFSAERLKGVDSTLKIQPAKLEDSAVYLCASSRMGQGRVWSPLHFGNGTRLTVT.

V is TRBV5-4 and J is TRBJ2-1; 12 nucleotides align to TRBD1. CDR3 length: 14 amino acids. V trimming: 5 bases; J trimming: 7 bases; junction bases outside the gene matches: 4. Germline lookup yields CDR1 SGHNT and CDR2 YYREEE (reference sequence). CDR3 region: CASSTGQGANEQFF. The CDR3 coding sequence is TGTGCCAGCAGTACGGGACAGGGGGCGAATGAGCAGTTCTTC.

This CDR3 is CSVPGAALYNEQFF. The CDR3 nucleotides are TGCAGCGTCCCTGGAGCGGCGCTCTACAATGAGCAGTTCTTC. V usage is TRBV29-1 and J usage is TRBJ2-1, with a weak D call TRBD2 (5 bases). Germline CDR1 and CDR2: SQVTM and ANQGSEA. CDR3 size: 14 residues. The V and J ends lost 6 bases and 3 bases respectively, with 15 bases between them.

V usage is TRBV5-5 and J usage is TRBJ1-2; possible D gene TRBD1, 5 bases. Germline V gene lookup returns CDR1 SGHKS and CDR2 YYEKEE (reference sequence). The CDR3 consists of 15 residues. Trimming cost V 2 bases and J 4 bases, with 15 bases left between them. Here the CDR3 reads CASSLGGAFGYGYTF. Written as DNA, the CDR3 is TGTGCCAGCAGCTTAGGCGGGGCCTTTGGCTATGGCTACACCTTC.

V gene TRBV12-5 combines with J gene TRBJ2-2; D is possibly TRBD1 (7 bases). With 1 base removed from V and 4 bases from J, the gap between germline ends came to 10 bases. Germline CDR1 LGHNT, CDR2 FRNRAP. This CDR3 contains 15 residues. The DNA for the CDR3 is TGTGCTAGTGGTTTGGGACAGGGAGGCACCGGGGAGCTGTTTTTT. It translates to CASGLGQGGTGELFF.

This clone has a handful of counts. The chain joins TRBV7-5 to TRBJ1-1; TRBD1 is the table's D call and was not checked against the DNA. TRBV7-5 is a listed pseudogene. The CDR3 is 16 amino acids. The CDR3 nucleotides read TGTGCCAGAAGGTACACAGGGGGGTTAGATAGCACTGAAGCTTTCTTT. Protein product: CARRYTGGLDSTEAFF.

The J gene is TRBJ1-1, the V gene TRBV2, with D maybe TRBD1 (5 bases). The germline V and J ends were trimmed by 2 bases and 5 bases, with 15 bases remaining between them. CDR3 size: 15 residues. CDR1 is SNHLY and CDR2 is FYNNEI in the germline V gene. CDR3 sequence reads: CASSERRPGGTEAFF. CDR3 nucleotide sequence: TGTGCCAGCAGTGAAAGGCGGCCGGGGGGTACTGAAGCTTTCTTT.

This clone was seen only once. V usage is TRBV6-5 and J usage is TRBJ2-3, with a weak D call TRBD2 (5 bases). The CDR3 extends over 15 amino acids. Germline assignment: CDR1 MNHEY and CDR2 SVGAGI. Trimming stripped 1 base from V and 1 base from J, with 9 bases between. CDR3 bases: TGTGCCAGCAGTTACTTGAGGGTAGGCACAGATACGCAGTATTTT. Its protein is CASSYLRVGTDTQYF.

J is TRBJ2-3 and V is TRBV5-1, with a weak D call TRBD2 (6 bases). This CDR3 is 16 amino acids long. Trimming took off 3 bases at V and 0 bases at J, with 14 bases between the two ends. The germline gives CDR1 SGHRS, CDR2 YFSETQ. CDR3 loop: CASSWDIAGSTDTQYF. Here the CDR3 DNA reads TGCGCCAGCAGCTGGGATATCGCGGGGAGCACAGATACGCAGTATTTT.

The chain recombines TRBV10-3 with TRBJ1-1; D is unresolved. The germline gives CDR1 ENHRY, CDR2 SYGVKD. V lost 4 bases and J 2 bases, leaving 8 bases between the germline ends. The CDR3 runs to 13 residues. CDR3 protein: CAISAEGNTEAFF. DNA of the CDR3: TGTGCCATCAGTGCCGAGGGTAACACTGAAGCTTTCTTT.

This clone was detected only a few times. This chain links TRBV11-3 with TRBJ2-1; no clear D gene. V shed 3 bases and J shed 5 bases, with 8 bases lying between them. From germline, CDR1 is SGHNT and CDR2 YENEEA. The CDR3 is 13 residues long. The CDR3 bases are TGTGCCAGCAGCTTTTTTGAGAACAATGAGCAGTTCTTC. Translating gives CASSFFENNEQFF.

J is TRBJ1-2 and V is TRBV7-9; the D gene is possibly TRBD1 (6 bases). The germline V gene encodes CDR1 SEHNR and CDR2 FQNEAQ (reference sequence). Between the trimmed V and J ends, which lost 8 bases and 7 bases, there was a span of 20 bases. The CDR3 runs to 14 residues. CDR3 nucleotides: TGTGCCAGCGGAAGGGCGTGGACAGAATCTGGCTACACCTTC. Encoded protein: CASGRAWTESGYTF.

J is TRBJ2-2 and V is TRBV9; the D is unclear. The V end was cut by 0 bases, the J end by 4 bases, with 7 bases between. CDR1 is SGDLS, CDR2 YYNGEE, per germline. This CDR3 is built from 14 residues. The CDR3 DNA is TGTGCCAGCAGCGTAGTTTCGGGCACCGGGGAGCTGTTTTTT. Amino acid sequence: CASSVVSGTGELFF.

V gene TRBV3-1 (or the pseudogene TRBV3-2) combines with J gene TRBJ2-6; 10 positions agree with TRBD1. Per the germline V gene, CDR1 is LGHDT and CDR2 is YNNKEL (reference sequence). V lost 7 bases and J lost 0; bases outside the gene matches: 6. The CDR3 runs to 17 residues. The CDR3 loop reads CASKRTGGFSGANVLTF. In nucleotides, the CDR3 is TGTGCCAGCAAAAGGACAGGGGGGTTCTCTGGGGCCAACGTCCTGACTTTC.

The chain combines TRBV6-6 with TRBJ1-3; D remains unclear. This CDR3 has 15 amino acids. V lost 0 bases, J lost 0 bases, and 6 bases lay in between. The germline V gene encodes CDR1 MNHNY and CDR2 SVGAGI (reference sequence). CDR3: CASSYSGVSGNTIYF. DNA for the CDR3: TGTGCCAGCAGTTACTCGGGCGTCTCTGGAAACACCATATATTTT.

The V and J genes are TRBV6-2 or TRBV6-3 and TRBJ1-5; 7 nucleotides agree with TRBD1. The CDR3 extends over 14 amino acids. V shed 4 bases and J 6 bases; nucleotides not matched to a gene: 6. CDR1 and CDR2 (germline): MNHEY, SVGEGT. The CDR3 coding sequence is TGTGCCAGCAGTTGGTCGACAGGGACTCAGCCCCAGCATTTT. It encodes CASSWSTGTQPQHF.

In this sample, this clone turned up a few times. The V call is TRBV28, the J call TRBJ1-6; 8 bases fit TRBD1. With V trimmed by 7 bases and J by 6 bases, 8 bases remained unmatched. The CDR3 consists of 15 residues. Germline V gene lookup returns CDR1 MDHEN and CDR2 SYDVKM. The CDR3 nucleotides are TGTGCCAGCATTCAATCTCAGGGGGCTAATTCACCCCTCCACTTT. As protein: CASIQSQGANSPLHF.

V and J are TRBV19 and TRBJ2-7; D gene ambiguous. Germline V CDR1 and CDR2: LNHDA, SQIVND (reference sequence). Trimming removed 6 bases from V and 3 bases from J, with 9 bases in between. This CDR3 is 12 amino acids long. Here the CDR3 reads CASSSHIYEQYF. CDR3 nucleotide sequence: TGTGCCAGTAGCTCCCACATCTACGAGCAGTACTTC.

This chain links TRBV6-1 with TRBJ2-6; D remains unclear. Germline V lookup: CDR1 MNHNS, CDR2 SASEGT. V was pared by 0 bases and J by 0 bases, with 6 bases between. This CDR3 spans 16 amino acids. The CDR3 is CASSEAASSGANVLTF. The CDR3 region has the DNA TGTGCCAGCAGTGAAGCAGCTAGCTCTGGGGCCAACGTCCTGACTTTC.

The chain joins TRBV9 to TRBJ1-2; D is unclear. The V gene's germline CDR1 is SGDLS and CDR2 YYNGEE. There are 14 residues in the CDR3. Trimming removed 0 bases at V and 8 bases at J, with 14 bases between. The CDR3 sequence: CASSVEHQTGGYTF. CDR3 DNA: TGTGCCAGCAGCGTAGAACACCAGACGGGGGGCTACACCTTC.

CDR3 in amino acids: CATSRVAGVEANYGYTF. The CDR3, as DNA: TGTGCCACCAGCAGAGTGGCAGGGGTAGAAGCTAACTATGGCTACACCTTC. V usage is TRBV15 and J usage is TRBJ1-2; a possible D gene is TRBD1 (6 bases). V was cut by 1 base and J by 0 bases, with 15 bases left in between. CDR1 is LNHNV, CDR2 YYDKDF, per germline (reference sequence). This CDR3 comprises 17 residues.

The chain links TRBV29-1 to TRBJ1-1; unclear D gene. V was cut by 7 bases and J by 5 bases, with 20 bases left in between. CDR1 and CDR2 from the germline V gene are SQVTM and ANQGSEA. This CDR3 contains 14 residues. As DNA, the CDR3 is TGCAGCGCGACGGAAAATCCCTGGAGGACTGAAGCTTTCTTT. Its protein is CSATENPWRTEAFF.

This sequence joins TRBV6-2 or TRBV6-3 and TRBJ1-5; D call uncertain. Between the trimmed V and J ends, which lost 0 bases and 5 bases, there was a span of 29 bases. The CDR3 loop spans 21 amino acids. CDR1 is MNHEY, CDR2 SVGEGT, per germline. The CDR3: CASSYSYNEPNYSGIDQPQHF. In DNA form, the CDR3 reads TGTGCCAGCAGTTACTCGTACAATGAACCCAATTATTCGGGGATAGATCAGCCCCAGCATTTT.

This clone was observed a handful of times. The rearrangement joins TRBV28 to TRBJ1-2; D is perhaps TRBD1 (5 bases). The CDR3 extends over 12 amino acids. The germline CDR1 and CDR2 sequences are MDHEN and SYDVKM. Trimming took 6 bases from V and 3 from J, leaving 8 bases between them. Here the CDR3 reads CASRGRDYGYTF. CDR3 DNA: TGTGCCAGCAGAGGCAGGGACTATGGCTACACCTTC.

The J gene is TRBJ2-7, the V gene TRBV9; 8 nucleotides line up with TRBD2. The germline gives CDR1 SGDLS, CDR2 YYNGEE. The CDR3 is made up of 15 amino acids. V lost 0 bases to trimming and J lost 1 base; unmatched junction nucleotides: 3. As DNA, the CDR3 is TGTGCCAGCAGCGTAGCTAGCGGGTATTCCTACGAGCAGTACTTC. This encodes CASSVASGYSYEQYF.

The chain recombines TRBV28 with TRBJ1-4, with D unresolved. Deletions cut 4 bases from V and 5 bases from J, with 5 bases between. Germline V gene sequence: CDR1 MDHEN, CDR2 SYDVKM. This CDR3 is built from 12 residues. The CDR3 DNA reads TGTGCCAGCAGTTCAGCGAATGAAAAACTGTTTTTT. Translating gives CASSSANEKLFF. Full variable domain (remainder filled in from reference TRBV28 and TRBJ1-4): DVKVTQSSRYLVKRTGEKVFLECVQDMDHENMFWYRQDPGLGLRLIYFSYDVKMKEKGDIPEGYSVSREKKERFSLILESASTNQTSMYLCASSSANEKLFFGSGTQLSVL.

This chain links TRBV15 with TRBJ2-1; 8 nucleotides agree with TRBD1. This CDR3 region has 14 residues. Germline V gene sequence: CDR1 LNHNV, CDR2 YYDKDF (reference sequence). With V trimmed by 5 bases and J by 3 bases, 3 bases remained unmatched. The CDR3 protein is CATSDRGDYNEQFF. The CDR3 DNA follows: TGTGCCACCAGCGACAGGGGAGACTACAATGAGCAGTTCTTC.

The chain has TRBV10-3 and TRBJ1-2, with 11 bases lining up with TRBD1. J lost 4 bases, V lost 7 bases, and 8 bases had no gene match. This CDR3 is 15 amino acids long. Looked up from germline, CDR1 is ENHRY and CDR2 is SYGVKD. The CDR3 reads CAITEGTGGGYGYTF. CDR3 sequence (DNA): TGTGCCATCACTGAAGGGACAGGGGGTGGCTATGGCTACACCTTC.

This chain uses TRBV28 with TRBJ2-3; 9 bases are a match to TRBD2. The V and J ends lost 6 bases and 0 bases, in that order; junction bases with no gene match: 4. Germline CDR1 is MDHEN and CDR2 is SYDVKM. The CDR3 consists of 15 residues. The DNA for the CDR3 is TGTGCCAGCAGAGCGGGGGGCCTCAGCACAGATACGCAGTATTTT. Translated, it gives CASRAGGLSTDTQYF.